This passage covers 19 T cell receptor beta chains from one sample sequenced in a study of T cells in Graves' hyperthyroidism and ophthalmopathy. TCR beta CDR3 regions were amplified from RNA transcripts. HTBI primers drove first-round RT-PCR of the TCR CDR3. A single record per CDR3 protein comes from TCRdb applying MiXCR to the multiplex PCR reads. The sample holds about 570,000 distinct CDR3 sequences, under 60% seen once. The sequenced material came from peripheral blood or thyroid tissue (not recorded which). The receptors shown here come from an adult woman with Graves' disease, either hyperthyroidism or ophthalmopathy (not recorded which).

This clonotype showed up just once. This rearrangement joins TRBV25-1 to TRBJ1-1, with D tentatively TRBD1 (6 bases). Germline CDR1 reads MGHDK; CDR2 reads SYGVNS. The CDR3 sequence is 15 residues long. V was clipped by 6 bases and J by 3 bases, with 17 bases between them. CDR3 protein: CASRNTGYHHTEAFF. The CDR3 DNA reads as TGTGCCAGCAGAAACACAGGGTATCATCACACTGAAGCTTTCTTT.

At least ten counts were recorded for this clonotype. The V call is TRBV13, the J call TRBJ2-2; D is unclear. Germline V CDR1 and CDR2: PRHDT, FYEKMQ (reference sequence). The V end lost 2 bases, the J end lost 4 bases, and 11 bases lay between the germline ends. The CDR3 runs to 15 residues. CDR3: CASSLLSTGTGELFF. CDR3 bases: TGTGCCAGCAGCTTACTCTCGACGGGCACCGGGGAGCTGTTTTTT.

Ten or more counts support this clonotype. The chain combines TRBV10-2 with TRBJ2-7, with no clear D. Germline CDR1 is WSHSY and CDR2 is SAAADI. The CDR3 runs to 15 residues. V was clipped by 5 bases and J by 0 bases, with 14 bases between them. In DNA, the CDR3 is TGCGCCAGCAGTCAGGCTAGGGCCCTCTCCTACGAGCAGTACTTC. It translates to CASSQARALSYEQYF.

The chain recombines TRBV10-3 with TRBJ1-5, with D perhaps TRBD1 (5 bases). The CDR3 runs to 15 residues. Germline loops: CDR1 ENHRY, CDR2 SYGVKD. V was clipped by 2 bases and J by 4 bases, with 12 bases between them. Here the CDR3 reads CAISEAGSANQPQHF. In nucleotides, the CDR3 is TGTGCCATCAGTGAGGCAGGGTCGGCAAATCAGCCCCAGCATTTT.

This chain connects TRBV2 to TRBJ1-1, with a tentative D call TRBD1 (5 bases). Trimming took off 8 bases at V and 10 bases at J, with 14 bases between the two ends. CDR3 size: 11 residues. Germline lookup yields CDR1 SNHLY and CDR2 FYNNEI. This CDR3 reads CASPSQGAAFF. Here the CDR3 DNA reads TGTGCCAGCCCATCCCAGGGCGCAGCTTTCTTT.

CDR3 nucleotide sequence: TGCGCCAGCAGCCAAGATTCAGGGGAGCGATTCCGGAACACCATATATTTT. Its translation is CASSQDSGERFRNTIYF. This chain links TRBV4-1 with TRBJ1-3, with D tentatively TRBD1 (6 bases). CDR3 length: 17 residues. V lost 0 bases, J lost 7 bases, and 19 bases lay in between. CDR1 and CDR2 (germline): MGHRA, YSYEKL.

This clonotype was observed a few times. The chain is built from TRBV7-9 and TRBJ2-7; 12 bases are a match to TRBD2. V lost 6 bases and J lost 2; bases outside the gene matches: 14. There are 18 residues in the CDR3. Germline lookup yields CDR1 SEHNR and CDR2 FQNEAQ (reference sequence). CDR3 sequence: CASSAGTSGHTPTYEQYF. The CDR3 nucleotides read TGTGCCAGCAGTGCCGGGACTAGCGGGCATACGCCCACCTACGAGCAGTACTTC. The variable domain in full, completed from reference TRBV7-9 and TRBJ2-7, reads DTGVSQNPRHKITKRGQNVTFRCDPISEHNRLYWYRQTLGQGPEFLTYFQNEAQLEKSRLLSDRFSAERPKGSFSTLEIQRTEQGDSAMYLCASSAGTSGHTPTYEQYFGPGTRLTVT.

The chain joins TRBV11-2 to TRBJ2-5; D is uncertain. This CDR3 is 14 amino acids long. The V gene's germline CDR1 is SGHAT and CDR2 FQNNGV. Deletions cut 2 bases from V and 2 bases from J, with 9 bases between. CDR3 sequence: CASSLMGRQETQYF. CDR3 in DNA: TGTGCCAGCAGCTTAATGGGCAGGCAAGAGACCCAGTACTTC.

This clonotype was seen a few times. V and J are TRBV29-1 and TRBJ1-2; 11 nucleotides align to TRBD1. This CDR3 spans 14 amino acids. Per the germline V gene, CDR1 is SQVTM and CDR2 is ANQGSEA. The ends lost 7 bases at V and 2 bases at J; junction bases unmatched: 6. This CDR3 reads CSAGTGGHNYGYTF. DNA for the CDR3: TGCAGCGCCGGGACAGGGGGACACAACTATGGCTACACCTTC.

This clonotype was counted at least ten times. The rearrangement links TRBV24-1 to TRBJ2-2; unclear D gene. This CDR3 has 13 residues. Germline-derived CDR1 and CDR2 are KGHDR and SFDVKD. Trimming removed 7 bases at V and 7 bases at J, with 12 bases between. This CDR3 reads CATSLPRGGELFF. Here the CDR3 DNA reads TGTGCCACCAGCCTCCCCCGTGGCGGGGAGCTGTTTTTT.

The chain is built from TRBV9 and TRBJ1-3, with D perhaps matching TRBD1 (5 bases). V was pared by 0 bases and J by 8 bases, with 12 bases between. Looked up from germline, CDR1 is SGDLS and CDR2 is YYNGEE. The CDR3 consists of 14 residues. In DNA, the CDR3 is TGTGCCAGCAGCGTAGGCGCAACAGGATACACCATATATTTT. Its translation is CASSVGATGYTIYF.

This clonotype was found a few times. This chain links TRBV7-9 with TRBJ1-1; D not certain. With 0 bases removed from V and 4 bases from J, the gap between germline ends came to 9 bases. The germline V gene has CDR1 SEHNR and CDR2 FQNEAQ (reference sequence). The CDR3 covers 14 residues. The CDR3 bases are TGTGCCAGCAGCTTAGCGAGAGGGAGCACTGAAGCTTTCTTT. Amino acids: CASSLARGSTEAFF.

The sample holds many counts of this clonotype. V and J are TRBV4-1 and TRBJ2-5; D tentatively reads TRBD1 or TRBD2 (6 bases each). The ends were cut back, 1 base at V and 4 bases at J, with 10 bases in the middle. This CDR3 is built from 14 residues. Germline-derived CDR1 and CDR2 are MGHRA and YSYEKL. CDR3 nucleotides: TGCGCCAGCAGCCAAGGGAGGGGGAGAGAGACCCAGTACTTC. This codes for CASSQGRGRETQYF.

This clonotype came up many times. J is TRBJ1-2 and V is TRBV6-1, with D possibly being TRBD1 (6 bases). The CDR3 is 13 residues long. Germline CDR1 reads MNHNS; CDR2 reads SASEGT. The V end lost 7 bases, the J end lost 0 bases, and 9 bases lay between the germline ends. The CDR3 here is CASNEGANYGYTF. The CDR3 nucleotides are TGTGCCAGCAACGAGGGGGCTAACTATGGCTACACCTTC.

This chain links TRBV20-1 with TRBJ2-7, with D tentatively TRBD2 (6 bases). The J call is uncertain, as TRBJ2-1 better fits the DNA end. The germline CDR1 and CDR2 sequences are DFQATT and SNEGSKA (reference sequence). The CDR3 runs 14 residues. The CDR3 spells CSALNRLGGEEQFF. The CDR3 DNA reads TGCAGTGCTCTTAATAGACTAGGTGGGGAGGAGCAGTTCTTC.

This clonotype was recorded at least ten times. This sequence may be a read error, since a much larger clone differs from it by one base. The gene calls are TRBV6-1 and TRBJ2-7; TRBD2 is a possible D gene (5 bases). The V gene lost 2 bases and the J gene lost 1 base, with 6 bases spanning the gap. Germline V gene sequence: CDR1 MNHNS, CDR2 SASEGT. The CDR3 consists of 13 residues. This CDR3 is CASSERESYEQYF. The CDR3 nucleotides read TGTGCCAGCAGTGAACGGGAATCCTACGAGCAGTACTTC.

CDR3 region: CASSPVRGFTYEQYF. The CDR3 bases are TGTGCCAGCAGCCCCGTCAGGGGGTTTACCTACGAGCAGTACTTC. The chain is built from TRBV6-1 and TRBJ2-7; 7 positions match TRBD1. The CDR3 is 15 residues long. Germline CDR1 and CDR2: MNHNS and SASEGT. Trimming removed 6 bases from V and 2 bases from J; junction bases left unmatched: 10.

The J gene is TRBJ2-3, the V gene TRBV29-1; D is undetermined. The CDR3 totals 10 residues. Trimming shortened V by 8 bases and J by 6 bases, and 9 bases separated the two germline ends. Germline-derived CDR1 and CDR2 are SQVTM and ANQGSEA. The CDR3 sequence: CSFRVDTQYF. CDR3 sequence (DNA): TGCAGCTTCCGGGTGGATACGCAGTATTTT.

This clonotype showed up just once. V is TRBV19 and J is TRBJ1-1; D gene ambiguous. CDR1 is LNHDA and CDR2 is SQIVND in the germline V gene (reference sequence). Trimming removed 3 bases at V and 1 base at J, with 9 bases between. The CDR3 runs to 14 residues. The CDR3 coding sequence is TGTGCCAGTAGTATTGACGATGAGAACACTGAAGCTTTCTTT. This codes for CASSIDDENTEAFF.